These 22 T cell receptor beta chains were sequenced from one sample in a study of cytomegalovirus exposure and HLA in healthy donors. 13 Jbeta primers and 60 Vbeta primers were used for the PCR. Sequencing used immunoSEQ multiplex PCR; TCRdb keeps in-frame clones, though not all of them. The table shows 150,000 to 200,000 clones, with 65% to 80% occurring only once. The sequenced sample was PBMCs. Every receptor here comes from a female donor in good health and CMV-seronegative.

V gene TRBV15 combines with J gene TRBJ2-4, with D perhaps matching TRBD2 (5 bases). The germline V gene encodes CDR1 LNHNV and CDR2 YYDKDF (reference sequence). The V end lost 3 bases, the J end lost 0 bases, and 9 bases lay between the germline ends. The CDR3 extends over 15 amino acids. As DNA, the CDR3 is TGTGCCACCAGCAGGGGAGAGGTAGCCAAAAACATTCAGTACTTC. Translating it yields CATSRGEVAKNIQYF.

The gene calls are TRBV7-9 and TRBJ2-2, with 7 positions matching TRBD1. V was clipped by 4 bases and J by 1 base; unmatched bases: 6. Germline CDR1 and CDR2: SEHNR and FQNEAQ (reference sequence). The CDR3 extends over 16 amino acids. The CDR3 loop reads CASSSDWTGNTGELFF. CDR3 in DNA: TGTGCCAGCAGCTCCGATTGGACAGGGAACACCGGGGAGCTGTTTTTT. Together with reference TRBV7-9 and TRBJ2-2, the CDR3 gives the full variable domain: DTGVSQNPRHKITKRGQNVTFRCDPISEHNRLYWYRQTLGQGPEFLTYFQNEAQLEKSRLLSDRFSAERPKGSFSTLEIQRTEQGDSAMYLCASSSDWTGNTGELFFGEGSRLTVL.

This clone was seen once. This rearrangement joins TRBV7-2 to TRBJ2-3; D is unresolved. The CDR3 consists of 14 residues. Trimming pared 5 bases from V and 2 bases from J, leaving 11 bases between. Germline V gene data show CDR1 as SGHTA and CDR2 as FQGNSA. CDR3 residues: CASSAQQITDTQYF. The DNA for the CDR3 is TGTGCCAGCAGCGCTCAACAAATCACAGATACGCAGTATTTT.

J is TRBJ2-2 and V is TRBV13, with 13 positions matching TRBD2. The CDR3 is made up of 17 amino acids. Germline-derived CDR1 and CDR2 are PRHDT and FYEKMQ (reference sequence). J was trimmed by 3 bases and V by 0 bases; bases with no gene match: 1. The DNA of the CDR3 is TGTGCCAGCAGCTTAGGCACTAGCGGGAGGGACACCGGGGAGCTGTTTTTT. Translating it yields CASSLGTSGRDTGELFF. Based on the CDR3 plus reference TRBV13 and TRBJ2-2, the full variable domain is AAGVIQSPRHLIKEKRETATLKCYPIPRHDTVYWYQQGPGQDPQFLISFYEKMQSDKGSIPDRFSAQQFSDYHSELNMSSLELGDSALYFCASSLGTSGRDTGELFFGEGSRLTVL.

This chain connects TRBV5-4 to TRBJ2-7; 7 bases are shared with TRBD1. Germline CDR1 reads SGHNT; CDR2 reads YYREEE (reference sequence). The CDR3 runs 14 residues. With V trimmed by 0 bases and J by 2 bases, 2 bases remained unmatched. The chain's CDR3 is CASSLATGAYEQYF. For the CDR3, the DNA is TGTGCCAGCAGCTTGGCCACAGGGGCCTACGAGCAGTACTTC.

This clone was detected only once. The chain employs TRBV6-5 and TRBJ2-1, with 9 positions matching TRBD1. The ends lost 6 bases at V and 4 bases at J; junction bases unmatched: 7. The CDR3 has 15 residues. Looked up from germline, CDR1 is MNHEY and CDR2 is SVGAGI. The CDR3 DNA sequence: TGTGCCAGCAGCCCTTACGGGACAGGGTACAATGAGCAGTTCTTC. It yields the protein CASSPYGTGYNEQFF.

The V call is TRBV30, the J call TRBJ1-5; D is unclear. CDR1 and CDR2 (germline): GTSNPN, SVGIG (reference sequence). The CDR3 loop spans 14 amino acids. V dropped 0 bases and J dropped 1 base, with 7 bases sitting between them. CDR3 sequence reads: CAWSVGRSNQPQHF. The CDR3, as DNA: TGTGCCTGGAGTGTCGGCAGGAGCAATCAGCCCCAGCATTTT.

The rearrangement uses TRBV2 and TRBJ2-1; TRBD2 aligns across 9 bases. Unmatched junction bases numbered 8, after V lost 7 bases and J lost 4 bases. Germline loops: CDR1 SNHLY, CDR2 FYNNEI. This CDR3 is 15 amino acids long. CDR3 region: CASISEAGGYNEQFF. The CDR3 bases are TGTGCCAGCATATCCGAAGCGGGAGGATACAATGAGCAGTTCTTC.

This chain links TRBV4-1 with TRBJ2-2; 12 bases are a match to TRBD2. V was clipped by 0 bases and J by 5 bases; unmatched bases: 4. CDR3 length equals 17 residues. Germline assignment: CDR1 MGHRA and CDR2 YSYEKL. CDR3 sequence (DNA): TGCGCCAGCAGCCAAGATCCCCTAGCGGGAGGGACCGGGGAGCTGTTTTTT. It specifies CASSQDPLAGGTGELFF.

V and J are TRBV2 and TRBJ1-2, with 8 bases fitting TRBD1. Germline CDR1 is SNHLY and CDR2 is FYNNEI. The CDR3 consists of 13 residues. V was pared by 6 bases and J by 8 bases, with 8 bases of the junction left unmatched. CDR3 in DNA: TGTGCCAGCAGATTGACAGGGGACGCCGGCTACACCTTC. Translated: CASRLTGDAGYTF.

This clone was recorded a few times. This chain uses TRBV30 with TRBJ1-1; D gene unclear. Looked up from germline, CDR1 is GTSNPN and CDR2 is SVGIG (reference sequence). This CDR3 has 14 amino acids. V gave up 2 bases and J gave up 5 bases, with 15 bases separating them. The CDR3 DNA reads as TGTGCCTGGAGTCGGACTGCCACCACTACTGAAGCTTTCTTT. Amino acids: CAWSRTATTTEAFF.

The table lists this clone with a few counts. The chain recombines TRBV9 with TRBJ2-1, with D perhaps TRBD2 (6 bases). The V gene lost 1 base and the J gene lost 5 bases, with 10 bases spanning the gap. Germline V gene lookup returns CDR1 SGDLS and CDR2 YYNGEE. The CDR3 spans 14 residues. CDR3 region: CASSVSSAHNEQFF. The CDR3 DNA sequence: TGTGCCAGCAGCGTATCTAGCGCTCACAATGAGCAGTTCTTC.

This clone was observed once. The chain has TRBV6-1 and TRBJ1-2, with 8 nucleotides matching TRBD1. CDR3 length equals 15 residues. V lost 7 bases and J lost 2; bases outside the gene matches: 9. The germline gives CDR1 MNHNS, CDR2 SASEGT. CDR3 DNA sequence: TGTGCCAGCACCCCCTACGGGACAGGCAACTATGGCTACACCTTC. Translated, it gives CASTPYGTGNYGYTF.

The chain has TRBV7-6 and TRBJ1-3; possible D gene TRBD1, 5 bases. The CDR3 consists of 13 residues. Germline V gene lookup returns CDR1 SGHVS and CDR2 FNYEAQ. Trimming removed 11 bases at V and 6 bases at J, with 17 bases between. DNA of the CDR3: TGTGCCGGGGGGTCCCCGGCTGAAAACACCATATATTTT. Translation gives CAGGSPAENTIYF. Looking up the rest from reference TRBV7-6 and TRBJ1-3 gives the full variable domain: GAGVSQSPRYKVTKRGQDVALRCDPISGHVSLYWYRQALGQGPEFLTYFNYEAQQDKSGLPNDRFSAERPEGSISTLTIQRTEQRDSAMYRCAGGSPAENTIYFGEGSWLTVV.

This clone was detected only once. The chain has TRBV5-1 and TRBJ1-2, with 11 bases that match TRBD1. V lost 4 bases to trimming and J lost 7 bases; unmatched junction nucleotides: 9. Germline values: CDR1 SGHRS, CDR2 YFSETQ. The CDR3 totals 15 residues. CDR3 in amino acids: CASSIGQGAIGGYTF. CDR3 coding DNA: TGCGCCAGCAGCATAGGACAGGGGGCGATAGGTGGCTACACCTTC.

The gene calls are TRBV6-1 and TRBJ2-1, with D tentatively TRBD1 (5 bases). Per germline, CDR1 MNHNS and CDR2 SASEGT. This CDR3 is 15 amino acids long. V shed 4 bases and J shed 0 bases, with 10 bases lying between them. CDR3 in amino acids: CASSVGAYSYNEQFF. DNA for the CDR3: TGTGCCAGCAGTGTAGGGGCCTACTCCTACAATGAGCAGTTCTTC.

V usage is TRBV29-1 and J usage is TRBJ2-1, with unresolved D. There are 14 residues in the CDR3. V was clipped by 6 bases and J by 9 bases, with 21 bases between them. Germline V CDR1 and CDR2: SQVTM, ANQGSEA. CDR3 amino acids: CSVQSGGRFGEQFF. CDR3 in DNA: TGCAGCGTCCAAAGTGGCGGCCGTTTCGGTGAGCAGTTCTTC.

The chain couples TRBV5-1 to TRBJ2-1, with D possibly TRBD1 on 6 matching bases. CDR1 and CDR2 from the germline V gene are SGHRS and YFSETQ. V was shortened by 4 bases and J by 9 bases, with 11 bases between the two germline ends. The CDR3 is made up of 12 amino acids. The CDR3 protein is CASSLPGVEQFF. CDR3 DNA: TGCGCCAGCAGCCTCCCAGGGGTTGAGCAGTTCTTC.

Comments on this clone: This specimen includes other DNA sequences encoding the same CDR3. The chain uses TRBV27 and TRBJ2-7; 10 bases line up with TRBD2. CDR1 is MNHEY, CDR2 SMNVEV, per germline (reference sequence). J lost 2 bases, V lost 2 bases, and 0 bases had no gene match. CDR3 length: 14 amino acids. CDR3 DNA: TGTGCCAGCAGTTTACTAGCGGGAGCCTACGAGCAGTACTTC. Residues: CASSLLAGAYEQYF.

This chain joins TRBV10-1 and TRBJ2-3; 10 bases are shared with TRBD2. CDR1 and CDR2 (germline): WNHNN, SYGVQD (reference sequence). The CDR3 is 15 residues long. With V trimmed by 4 bases and J by 1 base, 2 bases remained unmatched. The CDR3 sequence: CASSGGLAGTDTQYF. As DNA, the CDR3 is TGCGCCAGCAGTGGTGGACTAGCGGGCACAGATACGCAGTATTTT.

This clone was seen at least ten times. The chain has TRBV5-8 and TRBJ2-7; no clear D gene. The length of the CDR3 is 13 residues. V was trimmed by 0 bases and J by 3 bases, leaving 7 bases between them. Germline CDR1 SGHTS, CDR2 YDEGEE. The CDR3 bases are TGTGCCAGCAGCTTGGACAGAATCTACGAGCAGTACTTC. As protein: CASSLDRIYEQYF.

This clone has a handful of counts. This chain uses TRBV10-1 with TRBJ2-7, with D possibly matching TRBD2 (5 bases). The CDR3 length is 16 residues. V shed 3 bases and J shed 0 bases, with 15 bases lying between them. Per germline, CDR1 WNHNN and CDR2 SYGVQD (reference sequence). CDR3 region: CASSDGGSGPSYEQYF. CDR3 sequence (DNA): TGCGCCAGCAGTGACGGAGGCAGTGGCCCCTCCTACGAGCAGTACTTC.